This T cell receptor (beta chain) is drawn from a study of T-cell reconstitution after alpha-beta-depleted transplantation in children. Trimming left V 5 bases short and J 7 bases short, with 12 bases between. Germline CDR1 SQVTM, CDR2 ANQGSEA. The CDR3 is 11 amino acids. Preparation of the TCRbeta library was carried out with unique molecular identifiers. One entry per CDR3 protein results from TCRdb running MiXCR on the PCR reads. The sample records about 980,000 distinct CDR3 sequences, about 29% being singletons. A note on this clonotype: Antigen unknown.

Whole-study results and caveats: At around two months after transplant, the alpha-beta T cells were reportedly derived from several hundred expanded clones that came from non-depleted graft cells.

The sequenced sample was PBMCs, mostly from graft donor cells, obtained 360 days after TCRalphabeta/CD19-depleted stem cell transplant. This chain links TRBV29-1 with TRBJ2-7; D not resolved. This TCR was recovered from a boy under two years old who had a stem cell transplant for SCID, so the T cells may come from the graft donor. CDR3 coding DNA: TGCAGCGTTCTTCACCAGAGGGAGCAGTACTTC. Residues: CSVLHQREQYF.